This T cell receptor (beta chain) was captured by sequencing in a study of OX40 agonist ivuxolimab in advanced cancers. At the level of the study: Patients were 82.7% male with ages about 23 to 79, mean approximately 62. People who had prior anti-PD-1, anti-PD-L1 or anti-CTLA-4 therapy could take part, and less than 50% had some.

Looked up from germline, CDR1 is SGHTS and CDR2 is YDEGEE. V lost 8 bases to trimming and J lost 0 bases, with 14 bases between them. This CDR3 region has 15 residues. Study findings and constraints: Both CD4+ and CD8+ T cell populations in blood had undergone clonal expansion by week 6 at 0.1 to 3.0 mg/kg.

Repertoires were generated with immunoSEQ multiplex PCR, while TCRdb's copy carries only in-frame clones and drops some. The table includes approximately 58,000 clones, approximately 90% detected once. As concerns this clone: The target antigen is unknown.

The sequence was collected from an adult with an advanced solid tumor such as melanoma, head and neck, liver or kidney cancer. Specimen: CD4+ or CD8+ T cells sorted from blood, collected in a trial of the OX40 agonist ivuxolimab. The rearrangement links TRBV5-8 to TRBJ2-2; a possible D gene is TRBD1 (6 bases). CDR3 region: CASGKQGANTGELFF. DNA for the CDR3: TGTGCCAGTGGAAAACAGGGCGCGAACACCGGGGAGCTGTTTTTT.